One sample yielded the 2 T cell receptor beta chains listed below, sequenced in a study of T cells after yellow fever vaccination (dated by TCRdb to the late 2010s). The method behind the library was 5' RACE. The sequencer listed for this sample is Illumina NovaSeq 6000. The public reads were run again by TCRdb, first through fastp at Q25 and then through MiXCR, and only productive beta chains were kept. Rows merge per CDR3 protein into single entries with the most common DNA and genes. The sample table holds 250,000 to 300,000 distinct CDR3 sequences, of which around 9.3% were seen once. The top ten clones comprise 3% to 3.5% of the sample. The sample's treatment or condition label, in plain terms: live attenuated yellow fever vaccine strain. Sequenced here: CD4+ T cells sorted from PBMCs, sampled 5 days after the yellow fever booster vaccination. The receptors were gathered from a man in his late teens or twenties who received the YFV17D yellow fever vaccine.

The rearrangement joins TRBV28 to TRBJ2-7; 12 positions match TRBD2. V gave up 6 bases and J gave up 4 bases; unmatched junction bases: 1. CDR1 and CDR2 (germline): MDHEN, SYDVKM. CDR3 length: 13 amino acids. The CDR3 DNA reads TGTGCCAGCAGGACTAGCGGGGGTTACGAGCAGTACTTC. It specifies CASRTSGGYEQYF.

The chain couples TRBV9 to TRBJ2-7; TRBD2 matches 7 bases. V was pared by 0 bases and J by 0 bases, with 6 bases of the junction left unmatched. Germline CDR1 reads SGDLS; CDR2 reads YYNGEE. The length of the CDR3 is 16 residues. CDR3 coding DNA: TGTGCCAGCAGCGTAGGGGAGGGCAGCATCTCCTACGAGCAGTACTTC. Translated, it gives CASSVGEGSISYEQYF.